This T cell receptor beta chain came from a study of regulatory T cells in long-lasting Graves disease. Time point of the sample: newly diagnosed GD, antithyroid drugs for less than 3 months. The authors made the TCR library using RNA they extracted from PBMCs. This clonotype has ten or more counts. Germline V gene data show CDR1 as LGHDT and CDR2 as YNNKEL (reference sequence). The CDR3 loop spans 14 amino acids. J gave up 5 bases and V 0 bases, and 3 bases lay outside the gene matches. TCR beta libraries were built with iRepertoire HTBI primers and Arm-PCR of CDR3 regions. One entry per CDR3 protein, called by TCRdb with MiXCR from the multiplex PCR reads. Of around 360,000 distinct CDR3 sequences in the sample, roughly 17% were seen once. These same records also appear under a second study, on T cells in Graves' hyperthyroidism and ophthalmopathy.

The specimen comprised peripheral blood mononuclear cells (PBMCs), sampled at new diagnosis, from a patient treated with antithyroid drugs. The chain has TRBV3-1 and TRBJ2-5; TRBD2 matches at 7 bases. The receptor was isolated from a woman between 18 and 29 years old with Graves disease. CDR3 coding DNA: TGTGCCAGCAGCCAAGATCCACTAGCGGAGACCCAGTACTTC. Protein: CASSQDPLAETQYF.